This TCR beta chain was retrieved from a study of blood T cell repertoires in COVID-19. On the study more broadly: Whether acute or convalescent, the COVID-19 samples came from the United States, Italy and Spain. The cDNA or gDNA used as material had been derived from T cells, B-cell-depleted T cells, or PBMCs.

In the authors' workflow: Estimation of nucleated cell counts relied on the amplification of reference gene primers. Sequencing used immunoSEQ multiplex PCR; TCRdb keeps in-frame clones, though not all of them. Clone size and V and J calls were adopted from that table, with D and trimming inferred from the DNA. This sample has 200,000 to 250,000 clones, with approximately 80% found just once. The sequenced sample consisted of peripheral blood. The sequence derives from a woman in her thirties or forties who had recovered from COVID-19.

The CDR3 loop reads CAWNSGTGLEQYF. CDR3 nucleotide sequence: TGTGCCTGGAACTCTGGGACAGGGCTTGAGCAGTACTTC. The V and J genes are TRBV30 and TRBJ2-7; 9 bases agree with TRBD1. In germline, CDR1 is GTSNPN, CDR2 SVGIG (reference sequence). Trimming took 4 bases from V and 7 from J; bases not matched to a gene: 8. CDR3 length: 13 residues. Using reference TRBV30 and TRBJ2-7 for the parts outside the CDR3, the full variable domain is SQTIHQWPATLVQPVGSPLSLECTVEGTSNPNLYWYRQAAGRGLQLLFYSVGIGQISSEVPQNLSASRPQDRQFILSSKKLLLSDSGFYLCAWNSGTGLEQYFGPGTRLTVT.